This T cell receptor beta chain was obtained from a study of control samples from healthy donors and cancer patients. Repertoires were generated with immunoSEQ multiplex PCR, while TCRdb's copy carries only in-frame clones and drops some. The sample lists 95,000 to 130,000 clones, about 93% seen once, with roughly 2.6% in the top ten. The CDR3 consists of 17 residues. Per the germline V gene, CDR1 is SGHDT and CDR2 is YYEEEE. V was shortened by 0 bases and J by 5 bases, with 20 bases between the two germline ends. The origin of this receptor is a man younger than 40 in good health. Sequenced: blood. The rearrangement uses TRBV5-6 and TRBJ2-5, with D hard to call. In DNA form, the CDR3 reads TGTGCCAGCAGCTTGGTGTGGGCAGCAAAGGGCTGGGAGACCCAGTACTTC. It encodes CASSLVWAAKGWETQYF.